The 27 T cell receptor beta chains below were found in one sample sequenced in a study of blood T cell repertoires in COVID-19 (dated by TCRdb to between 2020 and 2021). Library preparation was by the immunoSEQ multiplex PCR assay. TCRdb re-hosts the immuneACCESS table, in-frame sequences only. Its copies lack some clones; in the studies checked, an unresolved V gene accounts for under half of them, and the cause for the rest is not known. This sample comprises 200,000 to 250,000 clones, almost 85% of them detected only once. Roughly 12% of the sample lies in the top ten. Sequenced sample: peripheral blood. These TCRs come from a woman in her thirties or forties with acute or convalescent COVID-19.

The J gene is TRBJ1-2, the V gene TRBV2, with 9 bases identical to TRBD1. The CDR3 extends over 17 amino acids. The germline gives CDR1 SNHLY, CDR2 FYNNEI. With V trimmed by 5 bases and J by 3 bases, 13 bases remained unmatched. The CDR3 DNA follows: TGTGCCAGCAGTCCCCGGGGACAGGGAATTCCGGACTATGGCTACACCTTC. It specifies CASSPRGQGIPDYGYTF.

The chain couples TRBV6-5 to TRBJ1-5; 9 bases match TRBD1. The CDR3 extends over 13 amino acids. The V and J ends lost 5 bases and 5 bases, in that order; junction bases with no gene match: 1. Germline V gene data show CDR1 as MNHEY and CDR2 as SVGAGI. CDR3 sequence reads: CASSRTGDQPQHF. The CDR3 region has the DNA TGTGCCAGCAGTCGGACAGGGGATCAGCCCCAGCATTTT.

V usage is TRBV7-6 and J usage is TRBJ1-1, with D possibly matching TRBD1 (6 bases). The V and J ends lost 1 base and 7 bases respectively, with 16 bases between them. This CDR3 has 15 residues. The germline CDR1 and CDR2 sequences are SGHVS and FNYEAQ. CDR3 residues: CASSLGGRGAGEAFF. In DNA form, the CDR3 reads TGTGCCAGCAGCTTAGGGGGGCGGGGGGCGGGTGAAGCTTTCTTT.

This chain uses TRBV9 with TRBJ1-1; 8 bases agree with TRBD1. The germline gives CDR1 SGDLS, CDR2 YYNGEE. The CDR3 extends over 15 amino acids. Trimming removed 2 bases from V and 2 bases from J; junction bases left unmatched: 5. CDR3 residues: CASSVSGTGNTEAFF. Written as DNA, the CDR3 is TGTGCCAGCAGCGTCTCCGGGACAGGTAACACTGAAGCTTTCTTT. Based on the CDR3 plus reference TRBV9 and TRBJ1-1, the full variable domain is DSGVTQTPKHLITATGQRVTLRCSPRSGDLSVYWYQQSLDQGLQFLIQYYNGEERAKGNILERFSAQQFPDLHSELNLSSLELGDSALYFCASSVSGTGNTEAFFGQGTRLTVV.

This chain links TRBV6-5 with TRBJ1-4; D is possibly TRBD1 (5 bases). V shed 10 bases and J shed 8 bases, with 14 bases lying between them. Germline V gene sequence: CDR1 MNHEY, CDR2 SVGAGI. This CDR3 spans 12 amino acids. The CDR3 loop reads CATRGVGEKLFF. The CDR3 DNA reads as TGTGCCACCCGGGGGGTAGGGGAAAAACTGTTTTTT.

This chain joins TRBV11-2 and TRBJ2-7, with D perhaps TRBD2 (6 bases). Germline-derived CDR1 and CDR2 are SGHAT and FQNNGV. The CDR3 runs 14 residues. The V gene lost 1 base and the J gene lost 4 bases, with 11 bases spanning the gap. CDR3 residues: CASSLGDWGYEQYF. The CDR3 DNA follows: TGTGCCAGCAGCTTAGGGGACTGGGGATACGAGCAGTACTTC.

This CDR3 is CASSKGKQGADEQFF. As DNA, the CDR3 is TGTGCCAGCAGCAAAGGAAAACAGGGGGCCGATGAGCAGTTCTTC. V and J are TRBV21-1 and TRBJ2-1; the table's TRBD1 call for D was not verified on the DNA. TRBV21-1 is listed as a pseudogene. The CDR3 is 15 amino acids.

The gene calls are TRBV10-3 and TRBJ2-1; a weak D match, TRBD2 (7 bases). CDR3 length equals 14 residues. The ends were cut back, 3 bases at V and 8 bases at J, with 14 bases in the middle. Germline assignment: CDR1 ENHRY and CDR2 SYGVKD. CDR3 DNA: TGTGCCATCAGTGAAAAGGGGGGGGACGATGAGCAGTTCTTC. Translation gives CAISEKGGDDEQFF.

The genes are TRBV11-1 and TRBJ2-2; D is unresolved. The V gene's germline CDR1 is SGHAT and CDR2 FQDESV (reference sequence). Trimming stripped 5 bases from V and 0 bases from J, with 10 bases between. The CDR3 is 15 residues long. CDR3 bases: TGTGCCAGCAGCCCGCGGAGCCCGAACACCGGGGAGCTGTTTTTT. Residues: CASSPRSPNTGELFF.

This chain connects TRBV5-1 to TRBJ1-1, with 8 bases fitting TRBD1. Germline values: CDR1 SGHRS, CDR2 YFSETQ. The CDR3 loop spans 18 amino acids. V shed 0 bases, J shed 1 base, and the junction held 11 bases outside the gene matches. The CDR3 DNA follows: TGCGCCAGCAGCTTGGCCGTTGTTTTCGGGACAGGGAACACTGAAGCTTTCTTT. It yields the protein CASSLAVVFGTGNTEAFF.

The CDR3 loop is CATSRDDGGVNTEAFF. The DNA for the CDR3 is TGTGCCACCAGCAGAGATGATGGGGGGGTAAACACTGAAGCTTTCTTT. The chain employs TRBV15 and TRBJ1-1; a weak D match, TRBD1 (5 bases). The CDR3 runs 16 residues. V shed 0 bases and J shed 2 bases, with 13 bases lying between them. Germline CDR1 LNHNV, CDR2 YYDKDF (reference sequence).

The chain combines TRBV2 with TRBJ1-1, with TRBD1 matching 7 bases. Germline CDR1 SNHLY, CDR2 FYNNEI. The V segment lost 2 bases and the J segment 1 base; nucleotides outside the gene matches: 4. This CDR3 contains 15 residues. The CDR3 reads CASSELQGGNTEAFF. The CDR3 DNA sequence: TGTGCCAGCAGTGAACTCCAGGGGGGGAACACTGAAGCTTTCTTT. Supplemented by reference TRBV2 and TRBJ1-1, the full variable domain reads EPEVTQTPSHQVTQMGQEVILRCVPISNHLYFYWYRQILGQKVEFLVSFYNNEISEKSEIFDDQFSVERPDGSNFTLKIRSTKLEDSAMYFCASSELQGGNTEAFFGQGTRLTVV.

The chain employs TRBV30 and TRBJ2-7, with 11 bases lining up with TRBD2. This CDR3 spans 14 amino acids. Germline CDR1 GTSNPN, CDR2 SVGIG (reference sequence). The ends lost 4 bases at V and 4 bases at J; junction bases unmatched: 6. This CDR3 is CAWTSGRSRYEQYF. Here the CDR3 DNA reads TGTGCCTGGACTAGCGGGAGGTCAAGGTACGAGCAGTACTTC.

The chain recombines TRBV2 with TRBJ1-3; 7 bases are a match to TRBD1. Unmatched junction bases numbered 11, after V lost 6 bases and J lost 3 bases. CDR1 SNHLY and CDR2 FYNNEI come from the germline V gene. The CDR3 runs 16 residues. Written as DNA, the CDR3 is TGTGCCAGCAGGGGGCTGGACAGGACCATTGGAAACACCATATATTTT. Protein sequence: CASRGLDRTIGNTIYF.

The CDR3: CASSEQRAGRPYQPQHF. CDR3 bases: TGTGCCAGCAGTGAACAGCGGGCCGGACGGCCTTATCAGCCCCAGCATTTT. The chain recombines TRBV6-1 with TRBJ1-5; D is undetermined. The CDR3 is made up of 17 amino acids. The V gene lost 2 bases and the J gene lost 5 bases, with 19 bases spanning the gap. Germline V lookup: CDR1 MNHNS, CDR2 SASEGT.

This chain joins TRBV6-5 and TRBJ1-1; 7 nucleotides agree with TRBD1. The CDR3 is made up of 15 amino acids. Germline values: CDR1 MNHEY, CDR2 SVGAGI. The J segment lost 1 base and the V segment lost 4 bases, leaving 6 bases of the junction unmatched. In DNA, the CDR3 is TGTGCCAGCAGTTCCAACCGGGACAGGAACACTGAAGCTTTCTTT. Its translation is CASSSNRDRNTEAFF.

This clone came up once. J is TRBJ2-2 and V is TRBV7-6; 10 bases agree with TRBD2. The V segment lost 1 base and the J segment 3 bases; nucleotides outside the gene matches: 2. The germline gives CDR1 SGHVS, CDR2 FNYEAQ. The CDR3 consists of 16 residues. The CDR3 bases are TGTGCCAGCAGCTTAGTTCTAGCGGGGGACACCGGGGAGCTGTTTTTT. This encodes CASSLVLAGDTGELFF. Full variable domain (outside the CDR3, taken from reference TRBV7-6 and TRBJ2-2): GAGVSQSPRYKVTKRGQDVALRCDPISGHVSLYWYRQALGQGPEFLTYFNYEAQQDKSGLPNDRFSAERPEGSISTLTIQRTEQRDSAMYRCASSLVLAGDTGELFFGEGSRLTVL.

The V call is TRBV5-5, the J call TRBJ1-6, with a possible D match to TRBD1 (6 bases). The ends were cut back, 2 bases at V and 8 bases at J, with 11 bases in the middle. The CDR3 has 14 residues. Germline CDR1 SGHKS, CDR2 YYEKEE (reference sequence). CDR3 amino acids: CASSLQGNDSPLHF. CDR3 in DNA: TGTGCCAGCAGCTTACAGGGTAATGATTCACCCCTCCACTTT.

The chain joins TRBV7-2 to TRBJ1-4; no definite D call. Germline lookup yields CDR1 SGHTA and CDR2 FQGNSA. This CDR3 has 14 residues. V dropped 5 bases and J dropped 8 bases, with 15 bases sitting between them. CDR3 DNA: TGTGCCAGCAGCCCCCGGACTTTGGGGGAAAAACTGTTTTTT. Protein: CASSPRTLGEKLFF.

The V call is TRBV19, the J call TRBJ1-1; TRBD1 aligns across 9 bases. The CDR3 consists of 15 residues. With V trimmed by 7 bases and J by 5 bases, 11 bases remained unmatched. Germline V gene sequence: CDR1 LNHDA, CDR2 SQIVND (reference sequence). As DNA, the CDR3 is TGTGCCAGTACCCCCACAGGGGGCAGTGGGACTGAAGCTTTCTTT. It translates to CASTPTGGSGTEAFF.

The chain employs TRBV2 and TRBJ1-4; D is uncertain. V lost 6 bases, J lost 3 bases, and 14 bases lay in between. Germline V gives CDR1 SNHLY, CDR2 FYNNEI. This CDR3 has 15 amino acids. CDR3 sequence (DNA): TGTGCCAGCAGGGGAGACGGGAAATCTAATGAAAAACTGTTTTTT. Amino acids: CASRGDGKSNEKLFF.

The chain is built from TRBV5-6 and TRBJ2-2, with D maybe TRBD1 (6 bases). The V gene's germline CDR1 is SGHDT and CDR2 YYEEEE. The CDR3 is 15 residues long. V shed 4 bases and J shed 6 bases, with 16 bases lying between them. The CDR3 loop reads CASSLWGLIAGELFF. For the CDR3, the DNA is TGTGCCAGCAGCCTCTGGGGGCTGATCGCCGGGGAGCTGTTTTTT.

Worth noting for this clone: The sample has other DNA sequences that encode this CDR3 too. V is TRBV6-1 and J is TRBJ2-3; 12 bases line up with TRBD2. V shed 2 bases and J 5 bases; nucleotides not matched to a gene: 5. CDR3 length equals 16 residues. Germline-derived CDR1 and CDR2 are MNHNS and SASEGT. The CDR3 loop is CASSELAGGPLDTQYF. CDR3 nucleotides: TGTGCCAGCAGTGAACTAGCGGGGGGGCCGTTAGATACGCAGTATTTT.

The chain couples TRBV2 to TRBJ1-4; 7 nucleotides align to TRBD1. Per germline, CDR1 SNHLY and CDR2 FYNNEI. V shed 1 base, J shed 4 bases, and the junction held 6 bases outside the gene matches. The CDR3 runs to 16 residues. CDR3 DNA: TGTGCCAGCAGTGAAGTGAGGGGGCAGAGTAATGAAAAACTGTTTTTT. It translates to CASSEVRGQSNEKLFF.

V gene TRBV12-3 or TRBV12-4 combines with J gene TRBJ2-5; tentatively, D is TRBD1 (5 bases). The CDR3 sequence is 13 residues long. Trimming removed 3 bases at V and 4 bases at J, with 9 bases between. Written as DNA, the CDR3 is TGTGCCAGCAGTTTCCTGGGGCGAGAGACCCAGTACTTC. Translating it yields CASSFLGRETQYF.

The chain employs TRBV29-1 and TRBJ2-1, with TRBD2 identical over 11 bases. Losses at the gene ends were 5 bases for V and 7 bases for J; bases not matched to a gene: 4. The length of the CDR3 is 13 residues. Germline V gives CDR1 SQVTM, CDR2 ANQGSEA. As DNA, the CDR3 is TGCAGCGTTCCGACTAGCGGGGTAAATGAGCAGTTCTTC. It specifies CSVPTSGVNEQFF.

This chain's CDR3 is CASSEIKRQGAIANTGELFF. CDR3 coding DNA: TGTGCCAGCAGTGAGATTAAGAGACAGGGGGCCATAGCGAACACCGGGGAGCTGTTTTTT. The chain uses TRBV2 and TRBJ2-2, with 10 bases lining up with TRBD1. This CDR3 is built from 20 residues. The V and J ends lost 3 bases and 0 bases, in that order; junction bases with no gene match: 13. CDR1 is SNHLY, CDR2 FYNNEI, per germline.